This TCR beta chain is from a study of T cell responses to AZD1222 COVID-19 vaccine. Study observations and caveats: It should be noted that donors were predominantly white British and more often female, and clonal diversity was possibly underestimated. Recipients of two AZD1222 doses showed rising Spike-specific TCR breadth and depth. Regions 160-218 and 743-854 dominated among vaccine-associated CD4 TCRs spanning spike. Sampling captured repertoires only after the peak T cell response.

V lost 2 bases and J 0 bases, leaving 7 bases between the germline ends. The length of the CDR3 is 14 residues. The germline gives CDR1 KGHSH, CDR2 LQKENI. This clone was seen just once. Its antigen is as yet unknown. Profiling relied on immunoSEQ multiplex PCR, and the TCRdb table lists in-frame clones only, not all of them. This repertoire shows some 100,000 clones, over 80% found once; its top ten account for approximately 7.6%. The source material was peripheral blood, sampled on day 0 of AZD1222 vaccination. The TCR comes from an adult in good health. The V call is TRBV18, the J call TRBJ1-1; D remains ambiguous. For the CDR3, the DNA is TGTGCCAGCTCACCAATGAACATGAACACTGAAGCTTTCTTT. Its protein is CASSPMNMNTEAFF.